A selection of T cell receptor beta chains follows, all from one sample in a study of identical twins. TCRdb redid the calling of the 5' RACE reads with MiXCR, one entry per CDR3 protein. The sample yields more than 250,000 distinct CDR3 sequences, more than 6.5% seen once. This sample also appeared in a second study, on yellow fever vaccine responses in identical twins.

The material sequenced was memory (CD45RO+) T cells sorted from blood. The source of these receptors is a young woman in good health. Each CDR3 is given with its conserved first and last residue. Fields, in order: clone size, J gene, V gene, D gene, CDR3 DNA, CDR3 protein. A D gene is named only where the DNA matches it firmly. Some rows have no size entry. The others give once, few or many, or a class for an expanded clone.

abundance: NA
j_gene: TRBJ2-1
v_gene: TRBV3-1
d_gene: TRBD1
CDR3nt: TGTGCCAGCGAGGACAGGGGACGCCGGGTGGTACATGAGCAGTTCTTC
CDR3aa: CASEDRGRRVVHEQFF

abundance: NA
j_gene: TRBJ2-7
v_gene: TRBV12-5
d_gene: TRBD2
CDR3nt: TGTGCTAGTGGGCGGGAGGCCCCCTACGAGCAGTACTTC
CDR3aa: CASGREAPYEQYF

abundance: many
j_gene: TRBJ1-5
v_gene: TRBV12-3/TRBV12-4
d_gene: NA
CDR3nt: TGTGCCAGCAGTTTCGGCGTGTCGGGCAATCACCAGCCCCAGCATTTT
CDR3aa: CASSFGVSGNHQPQHF

abundance: many
j_gene: TRBJ2-1
v_gene: TRBV10-3
d_gene: NA
CDR3nt: TGTGCCTCTCAGGGGCGGGAGCTCTACAATGAGCAGTTCTTC
CDR3aa: CASQGRELYNEQFF

abundance: few
j_gene: TRBJ2-4
v_gene: TRBV20-1
d_gene: TRBD1
CDR3nt: TGCAGTGCTAGTTTGTGGGGTCAGGGGGCGCCGGGGGTATTAAACATTCAGTACTTC
CDR3aa: CSASLWGQGAPGVLNIQYF

abundance: few
j_gene: TRBJ2-5
v_gene: TRBV5-1
d_gene: TRBD1
CDR3nt: TGCGCCAGCAGCTTCCAGGGGGACGTAATGGGGGAGACCCAGTACTTC
CDR3aa: CASSFQGDVMGETQYF

abundance: many
j_gene: TRBJ2-1
v_gene: TRBV9
d_gene: TRBD2
CDR3nt: TGTGCCAGCAGCCCCCACTTGACTAGCGATGAGCAGTTCTTC
CDR3aa: CASSPHLTSDEQFF

abundance: few
j_gene: TRBJ2-1
v_gene: TRBV9
d_gene: TRBD2
CDR3nt: TGTGCCAGCAGCGTAGCGACTAGCGGGACAGGAGACAATGAGCAGTTCTTC
CDR3aa: CASSVATSGTGDNEQFF

abundance: few
j_gene: TRBJ2-7
v_gene: TRBV20-1
d_gene: NA
CDR3nt: TGCAGTGCTAGAACCCAAGGCTACGAGCAGTACTTC
CDR3aa: CSARTQGYEQYF

abundance: NA
j_gene: TRBJ2-3
v_gene: TRBV6-2/TRBV6-3
d_gene: TRBD2
CDR3nt: TGTGCCAGCAGTAGAGGCGGGGGGGCGGATACGCAGTATTTT
CDR3aa: CASSRGGGADTQYF

abundance: many
j_gene: TRBJ2-7
v_gene: TRBV29-1
d_gene: NA
CDR3nt: TGCAGCGTCGCCGGCGGGGCGGGGTCGTACGAGCAGTACTTC
CDR3aa: CSVAGGAGSYEQYF

abundance: few
j_gene: TRBJ2-1
v_gene: TRBV20-1
d_gene: NA
CDR3nt: TGCAGTGCTAGAGATCTCCGAGGGGGGGTCTCCTACAATGAGCAGTTCTTC
CDR3aa: CSARDLRGGVSYNEQFF

abundance: few
j_gene: TRBJ2-7
v_gene: TRBV28
d_gene: TRBD2
CDR3nt: TGTGCCAGCAGTTCCCCCGGGACTAGCGGATACGAGCAGTACTTC
CDR3aa: CASSSPGTSGYEQYF

abundance: many
j_gene: TRBJ1-5
v_gene: TRBV20-1
d_gene: NA
CDR3nt: TGCAGTGCCACCTTGGGGGGGCAGCCCCAGCATTTT
CDR3aa: CSATLGGQPQHF

abundance: few
j_gene: TRBJ2-1
v_gene: TRBV7-8
d_gene: TRBD2
CDR3nt: TGTGCCAGCAGCTTAGGTATTAGGGCGGGACTAGCGGGAGGGCCCAATGAGCAGTTCTTC
CDR3aa: CASSLGIRAGLAGGPNEQFF

abundance: NA
j_gene: TRBJ2-1
v_gene: TRBV14
d_gene: TRBD2
CDR3nt: TGTGCCAGCAGTGGAGCGGGGGGGCCAAACAATGAGCAGTTCTTC
CDR3aa: CASSGAGGPNNEQFF

abundance: few
j_gene: TRBJ2-7
v_gene: TRBV20-1
d_gene: NA
CDR3nt: TGCAGTGCCGCTTCAGGGGTCTACGAGCAGTACTTC
CDR3aa: CSAASGVYEQYF

abundance: few
j_gene: TRBJ1-2
v_gene: TRBV5-6
d_gene: TRBD1
CDR3nt: TGTGCCAGCAGGTATGAGCTTTCCGGGACAGGAGATTTTGGCTACACCTTC
CDR3aa: CASRYELSGTGDFGYTF

abundance: many
j_gene: TRBJ2-1
v_gene: TRBV29-1
d_gene: NA
CDR3nt: TGCAGCGTCAAACAGGGTGACAATGAGCAGTTCTTC
CDR3aa: CSVKQGDNEQFF

abundance: many
j_gene: TRBJ2-6
v_gene: TRBV2
d_gene: NA
CDR3nt: TGTGCCAGCAGTGATGGTATCCCCGGGGGTGGGGCCAACGTCCTGACTTTC
CDR3aa: CASSDGIPGGGANVLTF

abundance: NA
j_gene: TRBJ2-1
v_gene: TRBV3-1
d_gene: NA
CDR3nt: TGTGCCAGCAGCCAAGGGATGCCGATTCGGAATGAGCAGTTCTTC
CDR3aa: CASSQGMPIRNEQFF

abundance: many
j_gene: TRBJ2-7
v_gene: TRBV11-2
d_gene: NA
CDR3nt: TGTGCCAGCAGCCGCACGGTCGAGCAGTACTTC
CDR3aa: CASSRTVEQYF

abundance: few
j_gene: TRBJ1-2
v_gene: TRBV27
d_gene: NA
CDR3nt: TGTGCCAGCAGTTTATCGTGGCGGGGGAACTATGGCTACACCTTC
CDR3aa: CASSLSWRGNYGYTF

abundance: few
j_gene: TRBJ2-3
v_gene: TRBV9
d_gene: NA
CDR3nt: TGTGCCAGCAGCGCCGTAGCTGAGGCCCGCACAGATACGCAGTATTTT
CDR3aa: CASSAVAEARTDTQYF

abundance: NA
j_gene: TRBJ2-2
v_gene: TRBV6-1
d_gene: TRBD1
CDR3nt: TGTGCCAGCGGACTACCGGGACAGGGGTCTAGCACCGGGGAGCTGTTTTTT
CDR3aa: CASGLPGQGSSTGELFF

abundance: many
j_gene: TRBJ1-1
v_gene: TRBV13
d_gene: NA
CDR3nt: TGTGCCAGCAGCTTAGGGGGTACGGGGACTGAAGCTTTCTTT
CDR3aa: CASSLGGTGTEAFF